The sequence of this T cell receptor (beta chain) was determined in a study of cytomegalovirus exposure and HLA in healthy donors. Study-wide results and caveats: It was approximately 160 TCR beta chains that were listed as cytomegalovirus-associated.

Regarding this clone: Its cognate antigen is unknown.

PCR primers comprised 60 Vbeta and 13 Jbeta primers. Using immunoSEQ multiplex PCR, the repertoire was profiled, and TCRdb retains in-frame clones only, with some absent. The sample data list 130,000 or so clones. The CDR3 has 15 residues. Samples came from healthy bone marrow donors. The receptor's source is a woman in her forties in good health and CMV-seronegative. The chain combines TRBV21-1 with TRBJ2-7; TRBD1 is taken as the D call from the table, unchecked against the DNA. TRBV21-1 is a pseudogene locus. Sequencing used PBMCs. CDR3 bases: TGTGCCAGCAGCATGACAGCGAAAGATTCGTGGGAGCAGTACTTC. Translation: CASSMTAKDSWEQYF.